The T cell receptor beta chain under discussion was sequenced for a study of shared clonotypes between healthy human individuals. Germline CDR1 is SGHNT and CDR2 is YENEEA. The CDR3 totals 17 residues. V was clipped by 1 base and J by 2 bases, with 15 bases between them. Libraries were prepared by immunoSEQ multiplex PCR; TCRdb keeps only in-frame clonotypes and omits some of them. The table has under 600,000 clones, less than 98% seen once. The source material was naive CD4+ T cells sorted from blood. The subset here: CD45RA+ positively selected. The sequence derives from a woman aged 25 to 45 in good health. V usage is TRBV11-3 and J usage is TRBJ2-1, with D perhaps being TRBD1 or TRBD2 (5 bases each). In DNA, the CDR3 is TGTGCCAGCAGCTTAGCCCCCCGACGGGGCCCCTACAATGAGCAGTTCTTC. It codes for CASSLAPRRGPYNEQFF.